The entry below describes one T cell receptor beta chain. The data were taken from a study of blood T cell repertoires in COVID-19. Profiling relied on immunoSEQ multiplex PCR, and the TCRdb table lists in-frame clones only, not all of them. The sample carries around 25,000 clones, around 90% recorded once. The CDR3 has 15 residues. Germline V CDR1 and CDR2: SGHNT, YYREEE (reference sequence). V lost 0 bases to trimming and J lost 0 bases, with 7 bases between them. The clonotype comes from a woman in her 70s with active COVID-19. The chain uses TRBV5-4 and TRBJ1-3, with D tentatively TRBD1 (6 bases). The sequenced material came from peripheral blood. CDR3 nucleotides: TGTGCCAGCAGCTTGGGGGACACCTCTGGAAACACCATATATTTT. Translation: CASSLGDTSGNTIYF.